This TCR beta chain was recorded in a study of shared clonotypes between healthy human individuals. The repertoire was sequenced with immunoSEQ multiplex PCR; TCRdb's copy has only in-frame clones and lacks some. Among 950,000 to 1,100,000 clones listed, approximately 70% were seen once. Germline V gene lookup returns CDR1 MNHEY and CDR2 SVGAGI. With V trimmed by 5 bases and J by 4 bases, 1 base remained unmatched. The CDR3 loop spans 14 amino acids. This clone has ten or more counts. The receptor comes from a man aged 18 to 30 in good health. The sample comprised memory CD4+ T cells sorted from blood. Stated subset: CD45RA-negative fraction. The chain has TRBV6-5 and TRBJ2-5, with TRBD2 matching over 13 bases. The CDR3 here is CASSRLAGGETQYF. The CDR3 DNA reads TGTGCCAGCAGTAGACTAGCGGGAGGAGAGACCCAGTACTTC.